This TCR beta chain was observed in a study of T cell repertoires in ileal Crohn's disease. The overall study: Patients had a median roughly 8-year disease duration, and over 30% were active smokers.

Study results and limitations: Active smokers at surgery had more clonal expansions than non-smokers.

This clone was recorded once. No antigen is known for it. Measured with immunoSEQ multiplex PCR; TCRdb has only the in-frame clones, and not every one. The table includes 5,000 or so clones, around 86% detected once. The V and J ends lost 0 bases and 1 base respectively, with 13 bases between them. CDR3 size: 16 residues. The germline V gene encodes CDR1 SGHKS and CDR2 YYEKEE (reference sequence). V usage is TRBV5-5 and J usage is TRBJ2-5; D may be TRBD2 (5 bases). This receptor was taken from an adult with Crohn's disease. The sample comprised ileal tissue. The CDR3 spells CASSLAPLGAQETQYF. CDR3 in DNA: TGTGCCAGCAGCTTGGCTCCACTGGGAGCCCAAGAGACCCAGTACTTC.